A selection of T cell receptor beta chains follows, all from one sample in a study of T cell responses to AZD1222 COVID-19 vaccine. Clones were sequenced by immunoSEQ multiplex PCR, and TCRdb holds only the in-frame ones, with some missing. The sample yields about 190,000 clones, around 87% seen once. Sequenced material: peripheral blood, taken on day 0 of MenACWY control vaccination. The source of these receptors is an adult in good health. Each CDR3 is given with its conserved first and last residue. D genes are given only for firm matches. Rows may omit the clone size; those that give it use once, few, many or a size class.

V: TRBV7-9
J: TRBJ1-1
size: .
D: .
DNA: TGTGCCAGCAGCTCGAGGGCATTTGAAGCTTTCTTT
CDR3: CASSSRAFEAFF

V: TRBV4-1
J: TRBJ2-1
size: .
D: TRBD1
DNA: TGCGCCAGCAGCCAAGAGGGCCAGGGGGCAGGGGAGCAGTTCTTC
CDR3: CASSQEGQGAGEQFF

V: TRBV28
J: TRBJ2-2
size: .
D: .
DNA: TGTGCCAGCCTCCGGGCGAACACCGGGGAGCTGTTTTTT
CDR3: CASLRANTGELFF

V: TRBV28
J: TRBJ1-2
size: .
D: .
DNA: TGTGCCAGCAGCCGCCCCCGGGGGGGGAACTATGGCTACACCTTC
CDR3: CASSRPRGGNYGYTF

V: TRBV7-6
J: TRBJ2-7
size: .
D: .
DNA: TGTGCCAGCAGCCAAATGACCGGGACTCCTAACTACGAGCAGTACTTC
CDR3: CASSQMTGTPNYEQYF

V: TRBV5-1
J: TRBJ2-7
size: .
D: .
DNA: TGCGCCAGCAGCTTGGAGCCCCCAGAAGCCGGCTACGAGCAGTACTTC
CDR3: CASSLEPPEAGYEQYF

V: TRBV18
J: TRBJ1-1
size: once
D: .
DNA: TGTGCCAGCTCACCGAGGGGCGGTGACACTGAAGCTTTCTTT
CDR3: CASSPRGGDTEAFF

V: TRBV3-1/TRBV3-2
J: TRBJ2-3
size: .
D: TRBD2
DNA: TGTGCCAGCAGCCAAGTTGGGACTAGCGGGACGGATACGCAGTATTTT
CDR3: CASSQVGTSGTDTQYF

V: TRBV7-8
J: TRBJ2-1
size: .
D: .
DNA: TGTGCCAGCAGCTCGCATTTTAGCCCCTACAATGAGCAGTTCTTC
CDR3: CASSSHFSPYNEQFF

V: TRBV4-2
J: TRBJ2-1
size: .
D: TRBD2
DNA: TGTGCCAGCAGCCAAGTAGCGGGAGCTCCCAATGAGCAGTTCTTC
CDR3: CASSQVAGAPNEQFF

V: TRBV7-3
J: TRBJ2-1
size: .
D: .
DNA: TGTGCCAGCAGCTTACTAGCAGGGCCTAATGAGCAGTTCTTC
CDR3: CASSLLAGPNEQFF

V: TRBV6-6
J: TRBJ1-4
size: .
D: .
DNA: TGTGCCAGCAGCTCCCGGACGGTGTTGGACGGAAAACTGTTTTTT
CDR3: CASSSRTVLDGKLFF

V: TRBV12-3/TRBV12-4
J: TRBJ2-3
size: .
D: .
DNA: TGTGCCAGCACCCCCCGAGCAGATACGCAGTATTTT
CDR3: CASTPRADTQYF

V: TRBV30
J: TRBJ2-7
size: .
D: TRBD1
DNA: TGTGCCTGGAGTCGTACAGGAGGGACAGGGAACTCCTACGAGCAGTACTTC
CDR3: CAWSRTGGTGNSYEQYF

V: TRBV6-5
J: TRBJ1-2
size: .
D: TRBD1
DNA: TGTGCCAGCAGCCCAAAGGGGACAGGTAACTATGGCTACACCTTC
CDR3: CASSPKGTGNYGYTF

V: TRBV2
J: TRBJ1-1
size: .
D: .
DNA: TGTGCCAGCAGTGAAGAGGGGGGAGGGAACACTGAAGCTTTCTTT
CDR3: CASSEEGGGNTEAFF

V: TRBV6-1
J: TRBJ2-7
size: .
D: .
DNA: TGTGCCAGCAGTGAGGGACCCAGCTCCTACGAGCAGTACTTC
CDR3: CASSEGPSSYEQYF

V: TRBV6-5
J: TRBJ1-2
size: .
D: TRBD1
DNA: TGTGCCAGCAGCCCAGGGGGAGTCTATGGCTACACCTTC
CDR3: CASSPGGVYGYTF

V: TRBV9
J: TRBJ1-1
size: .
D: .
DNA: TGTGCCAGCAGCCCCCCCAGGAACACTGAAGCTTTCTTT
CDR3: CASSPPRNTEAFF

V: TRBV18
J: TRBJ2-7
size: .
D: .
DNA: TGTGCCAGCTCACTCTTACCGGGGAGTGCTGCCTACGAGCAGTACTTC
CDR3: CASSLLPGSAAYEQYF

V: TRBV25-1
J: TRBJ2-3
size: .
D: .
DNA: TGTGCCAGCAGTGATGACAGCACAGATACGCAGTATTTT
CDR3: CASSDDSTDTQYF

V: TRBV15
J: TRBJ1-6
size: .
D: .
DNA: TGTGCCACCAGCAGAGATGTCAGAAATTCACCCCTCCACTTT
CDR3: CATSRDVRNSPLHF

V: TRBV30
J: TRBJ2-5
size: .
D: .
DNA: TGTGCCTGGGCACACTACTCAATAAGGACCCAGTACTTC
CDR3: CAWAHYSIRTQYF

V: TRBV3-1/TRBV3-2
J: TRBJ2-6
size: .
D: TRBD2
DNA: TGTGCCAGCAGCGGAACTGAAGCGGGATTCTACTCTGGGGCCAACGTCCTGACTTTC
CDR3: CASSGTEAGFYSGANVLTF

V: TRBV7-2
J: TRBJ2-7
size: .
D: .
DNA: TGTGCCAGCAGCTTAGGGTTGCGGTCAGGCTACGAGCAGTACTTC
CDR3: CASSLGLRSGYEQYF

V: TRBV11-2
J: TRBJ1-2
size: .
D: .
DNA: TGTGCCAGCAGCTTATCAGCCACCTATGGCTACACCTTC
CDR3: CASSLSATYGYTF

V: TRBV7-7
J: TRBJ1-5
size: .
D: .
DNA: TGTGCCAGCAGTCCCGGTCCCTTAGAGCCCCAGCATTTT
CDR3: CASSPGPLEPQHF

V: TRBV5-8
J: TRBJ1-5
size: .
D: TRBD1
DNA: TGTGCCAGCAGCTTCACAGGGGAAGCAAATCAGCCCCAGCATTTT
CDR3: CASSFTGEANQPQHF

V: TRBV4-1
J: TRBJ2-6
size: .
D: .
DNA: TGCGCCAGCAGCCAAGGTCGGGGCCCTGGGGCCAACGTCCTGACTTTC
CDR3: CASSQGRGPGANVLTF

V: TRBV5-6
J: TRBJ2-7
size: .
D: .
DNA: TGTGCCAGCAGCTCCATGACGGGGGTTCACTACGAGCAGTACTTC
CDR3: CASSSMTGVHYEQYF

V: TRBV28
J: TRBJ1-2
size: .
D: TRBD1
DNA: TGTGCCACCTCGGATGGGGGACAGGGGAATGGCTACACCTTC
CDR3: CATSDGGQGNGYTF

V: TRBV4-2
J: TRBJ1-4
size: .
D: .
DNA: TGTGCCAGCAGCCAAGAGAAAGAAAAACTGTTTTTT
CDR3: CASSQEKEKLFF

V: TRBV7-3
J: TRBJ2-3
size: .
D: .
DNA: TGTGCCAGCAGCTTAATAGCCGCTAGCACAGATACGCAGTATTTT
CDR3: CASSLIAASTDTQYF

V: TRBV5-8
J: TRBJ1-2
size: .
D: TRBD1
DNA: TGTGCCAGCAGCTTTTACTTGACAGGGGTTGATCCCTACTTC
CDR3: CASSFYLTGVDPYF

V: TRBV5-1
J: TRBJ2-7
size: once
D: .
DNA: TGCGCCAGCAGCTTGGGGGGGGACGACGTCCGGCAGTACTTC
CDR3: CASSLGGDDVRQYF

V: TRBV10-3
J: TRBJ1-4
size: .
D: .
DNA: TGTGCCATCAGTGAACAGGCAACTAATGAAAAACTGTTTTTT
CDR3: CAISEQATNEKLFF

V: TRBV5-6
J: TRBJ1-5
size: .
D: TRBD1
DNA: TGTGCCAGCAGCTTGGCCGGGACAGGGCAACAGCCCCAGCATTTT
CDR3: CASSLAGTGQQPQHF